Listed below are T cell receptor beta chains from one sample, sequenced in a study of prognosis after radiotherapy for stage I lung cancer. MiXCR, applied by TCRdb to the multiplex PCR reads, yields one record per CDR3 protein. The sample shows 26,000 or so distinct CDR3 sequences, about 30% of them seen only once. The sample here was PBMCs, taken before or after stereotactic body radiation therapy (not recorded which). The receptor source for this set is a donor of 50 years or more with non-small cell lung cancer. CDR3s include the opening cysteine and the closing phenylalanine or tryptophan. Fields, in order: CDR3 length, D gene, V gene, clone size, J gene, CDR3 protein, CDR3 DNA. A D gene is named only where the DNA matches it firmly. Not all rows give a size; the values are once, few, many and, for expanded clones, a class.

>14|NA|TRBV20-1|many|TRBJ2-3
CSAETGKKADTQYF
TGCAGTGCGGAAACAGGGAAAAAAGCAGATACGCAGTATTTT
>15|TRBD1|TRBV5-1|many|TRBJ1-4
CASSEGANSNEKLFF
TGCGCCAGCAGCGAGGGGGCTAACTCGAATGAAAAACTGTTTTTT
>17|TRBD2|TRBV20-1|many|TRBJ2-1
CSAGTSGSPSSYNEQFF
TGCAGTGCTGGGACTAGCGGGAGTCCGAGCTCCTACAATGAGCAGTTCTTC
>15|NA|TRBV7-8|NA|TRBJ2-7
CASSLGAGVTYEQYF
TGTGCCAGCAGCTTGGGGGCGGGAGTTACCTACGAGCAGTACTTC
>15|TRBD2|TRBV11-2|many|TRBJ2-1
CASSLVPGLANEQFF
TGTGCCAGCAGCTTAGTCCCGGGACTAGCCAATGAGCAGTTCTTC
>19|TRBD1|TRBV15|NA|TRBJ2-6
CATITPVTGDLSGANVLTF
TGTGCCACCATCACCCCCGTGACAGGGGACCTCTCGGGGGCCAACGTCCTGACTTTC
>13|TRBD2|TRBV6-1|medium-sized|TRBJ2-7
CASKRESAYEQYF
TGTGCCAGCAAGCGGGAGTCTGCCTACGAGCAGTACTTC
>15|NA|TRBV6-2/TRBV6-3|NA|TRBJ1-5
CASIYSFGGNHPQHF
TGTGCCAGCATTTACTCGTTCGGTGGTAATCATCCCCAGCATTTT
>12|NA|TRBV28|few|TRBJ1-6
CASSATGTALHF
TGTGCCAGCAGCGCAACCGGGACCGCCCTCCACTTT
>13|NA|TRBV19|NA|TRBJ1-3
CASSRLEGDTIYF
TGTGCCAGTAGTCGCCTGGAGGGGGACACCATATATTTT
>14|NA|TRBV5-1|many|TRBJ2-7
CASSSGAPSYEQYF
TGCGCCAGCAGCTCGGGAGCCCCCTCCTACGAGCAGTACTTC
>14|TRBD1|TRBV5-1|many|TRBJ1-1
CASSSTGGVTEAFF
TGCGCCAGCAGCTCAACAGGGGGGGTCACTGAAGCTTTCTTT
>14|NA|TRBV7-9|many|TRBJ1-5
CASSLAGGDQPQHF
TGTGCCAGCAGCTTAGCAGGGGGGGATCAGCCCCAGCATTTT
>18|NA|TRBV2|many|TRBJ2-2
CASSVEQGFRKNTGELFF
TGTGCCAGCAGTGTGGAACAGGGATTTCGTAAGAACACCGGGGAGCTGTTTTTT
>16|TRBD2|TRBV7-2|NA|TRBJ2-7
CASSPWYSGTAYEQYF
TGTGCCAGCAGCCCGTGGTATAGCGGGACTGCCTACGAGCAGTACTTC
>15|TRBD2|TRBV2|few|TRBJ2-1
CASILGGRAVNEQFF
TGTGCCAGCATCCTTGGCGGGAGGGCCGTTAATGAGCAGTTCTTC
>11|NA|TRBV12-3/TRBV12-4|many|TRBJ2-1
CASSQQSEQFF
TGTGCTAGCAGCCAACAGTCTGAGCAGTTCTTC
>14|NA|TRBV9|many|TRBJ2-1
CASSVGGENNEQFF
TGTGCCAGCAGCGTAGGCGGAGAAAACAATGAGCAGTTCTTC
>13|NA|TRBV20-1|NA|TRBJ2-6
CSAIPSGANVLTF
TGCAGTGCTATCCCCTCCGGGGCCAACGTCCTGACTTTC
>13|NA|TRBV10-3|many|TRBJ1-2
CAIRDSGNYGYTF
TGTGCCATTAGGGACTCCGGGAACTATGGCTACACCTTC
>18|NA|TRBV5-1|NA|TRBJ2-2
CASSLELSGVGSAGELFF
TGCGCCAGCAGCTTGGAACTATCGGGAGTTGGTAGCGCCGGGGAGCTGTTTTTT
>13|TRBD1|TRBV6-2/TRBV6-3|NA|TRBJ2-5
CASSEGQGETQYF
TGTGCCAGCAGTGAAGGACAGGGAGAGACCCAGTACTTC
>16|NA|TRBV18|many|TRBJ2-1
CASSPNREVTYNEQFF
TGTGCCAGCTCACCCAACAGGGAGGTCACCTACAATGAGCAGTTCTTC
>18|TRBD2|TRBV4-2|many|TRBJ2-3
CASSQDGASGGVMDTQYF
TGTGCCAGCAGCCAAGATGGGGCTAGCGGGGGGGTGATGGATACGCAGTATTTT
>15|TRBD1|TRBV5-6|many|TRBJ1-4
CASSPRQGTNEKLFF
TGTGCCAGCAGCCCAAGACAGGGGACTAATGAAAAACTGTTTTTT
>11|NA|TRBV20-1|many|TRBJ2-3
CSARIAHHPYF
TGCAGTGCTAGGATAGCCCACCATCCGTATTTT
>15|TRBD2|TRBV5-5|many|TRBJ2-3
CASSLGGSGADTQYF
TGTGCCAGCAGCTTGGGCGGGAGCGGAGCAGATACGCAGTATTTT
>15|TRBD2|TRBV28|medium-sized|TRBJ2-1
CASSFQRERNNEQFF
TGTGCCAGCAGCTTCCAGCGGGAGAGGAACAATGAGCAGTTCTTC
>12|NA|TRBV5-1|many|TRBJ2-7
CASSLAGNEQYF
TGTGCCAGCAGCTTAGCTGGTAACGAGCAGTACTTC
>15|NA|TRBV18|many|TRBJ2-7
CAGSPGRRATYEQYF
TGTGCCGGCTCACCAGGGAGGCGGGCAACCTACGAGCAGTACTTC
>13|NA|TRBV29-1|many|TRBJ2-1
CSVMIQRHNEQFF
TGCAGCGTTATGATCCAGCGGCACAATGAGCAGTTCTTC
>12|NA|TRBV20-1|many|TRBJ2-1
CSAPDSYNEQFF
TGCAGTGCTCCTGACAGCTACAATGAGCAGTTCTTC
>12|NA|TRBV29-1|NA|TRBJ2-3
CSVARDADTQYF
TGCAGCGTTGCCAGGGACGCAGATACGCAGTATTTT